Here is one T cell receptor beta chain with its context. No cognate antigen has been identified for it. Per-base qualities were not stored, and no clone one base away is much larger. This entry belongs to a study of regulatory T cells in long-lasting Graves disease (dated by TCRdb to the early 2020s). For the wider study: In the newly diagnosed Graves' disease group, patients had been taking antithyroid drugs for less than 3 months. The study was conducted in China and was registered as a clinical trial. TCR sequencing covered roughly 13 persistent and around 20 newly diagnosed Graves' disease patients, some 35 samples in total. This study used TCR sequencing and RNA sequencing of peripheral blood to compare persistent Graves' disease patients against newly diagnosed Graves' disease patients. What the research found in general, with its limitations: Lower TCR Shannon entropy and fewer highly expanded clones were observed in persistent Graves' disease patients than in newly diagnosed patients, which suggested clonal expansion. The authors acknowledged the small sample size as a limitation that may reduce accuracy. Patients with persistent disease shared more public clonotypes (fewer than 3,000) than newly diagnosed patients did (more than 900). Peripheral blood alone was examined, since thyroid tissue, which constituted the primary lesion, could not be accessed. Only the TCR beta chain was sequenced and analyzed. Preferential use of TRBV28, TRBJ1-2 and TRBJ2-5 was observed in persistent disease, whereas TRBV20-1 and TRBJ2-1 were favored in newly diagnosed disease.

The sample's time point label, in plain terms: newly diagnosed GD, antithyroid drugs for less than 3 months. For both TCR sequencing and RNA sequencing, RNA was extracted from PBMCs using TRIzol. The diagnosis of Graves' disease followed American Thyroid Association guidelines. Patients were recruited from an endocrinology department in Xi'an, China. Each patient gave about 10 milliliters of peripheral blood, collected in an EDTA anticoagulant tube. Ficoll Paque Plus density gradient separation was used to isolate PBMCs, and no further T cell sorting was performed. An Agilent 2100 Bioanalyzer and agarose gel were used to check RNA quality, and a NanoDrop 2000 was used to measure RNA concentration. The germline V gene gives CDR1 as MNHEY and CDR2 as SVGAGI. The CDR3 numbers 15 residues from cysteine through phenylalanine. Only CDR3 DNA remains: 45 bases, in frame from the first base. V loses 0 bases of germline sequence and J loses 8 bases, and the interval between the two ends is 13 bases.

Libraries were built with multiplex PCR. This sample was sequenced with an Illumina HiSeq 4000. TCR beta libraries were built with iRepertoire HTBI primers and Arm-PCR amplification of CDR3 regions. Before sequencing, the PCR products went through gel purification. As for the original processing: Gene usage analysis of CDR3 amino acid clonotypes relied on the 60 to 65 TRBV and over 13 TRBJ segments identified across samples. COPE and FqMerger were used to merge the filtered high-quality paired reads into contigs. BLAST was used to align contigs to IMGT TRBV, TRBD and TRBJ reference genes, with CDR3 defined following IMGT. Any clonotype with a frequency above 0.1% was classified as a highly expanded clone. Shannon entropy was used to measure repertoire diversity, and the Gini coefficient was used to measure V-J evenness. A clonotype was considered public if more than one individual shared it. Using fastp trimming at Q25 and MiXCR clonotype assembly, TCRdb reanalyzed the public sequencing data and kept in-frame beta chains. Rows with one shared CDR3 protein collapse into an entry with the most common genes and DNA. The V and J calls here are based on TCRdb, not the publication. This sample gives about 310,000 distinct CDR3 sequences in total; 15% to 20% of them show up just once. The ten largest make up about 40% of the sample.

The TCR originated in a female donor with Graves disease. The chain employs TRBV6-5 and TRBJ1-4; the D gene is unclear. The sample consisted of peripheral blood mononuclear cells (PBMCs), taken at new diagnosis, from a patient treated with antithyroid drugs. The DNA reads as follows: TGTGCCAGCAGTTACTCGAGCCTCAGCCGGGAAAAACTGTTTTTT. This codes for CASSYSSLSREKLFF.